The 28 T cell receptor beta chains below were found in one sample sequenced in a study of blood T cells in healthy people across ages. Together with a sample-barcoded 5' primer, a J-beta primer mix was included in a second PCR lasting about 6 to 11 cycles. MiXCR, applied by TCRdb to the 5' RACE reads, yields one record per CDR3 protein. The profile covers nearly 1 million distinct CDR3 sequences, with roughly 50% appearing a single time and around 21% taken by the ten largest. Sequences were obtained from blood. All receptors come from a woman aged 55-69 years in good health.

The gene calls are TRBV11-2 and TRBJ2-5; 7 nucleotides align to TRBD2. The J call could be wrong; TRBJ2-7 is a better fit for the DNA end. CDR1 and CDR2 (germline): SGHAT, FQNNGV. The CDR3 length is 14 residues. CDR3 sequence (DNA): TGTGCCAGCAGCCGGGAGGTCGAAGCTACCGAGCAGTACTTC. Protein sequence: CASSREVEATEQYF.

This clonotype has only a few counts. The V call is TRBV7-3, the J call TRBJ2-3, with a weak D call TRBD1 (5 bases). The germline V gene has CDR1 SGHTA and CDR2 FQGTGA. Trimming took 5 bases from V and 1 from J, leaving 22 bases between them. CDR3 length equals 18 residues. CDR3 DNA sequence: TGTGCCAGCAGCAATAACCCCACAGGATCCCCCGGCACAGATACGCAGTATTTT. Amino acid sequence: CASSNNPTGSPGTDTQYF.

This clonotype occurred a few times. The V and J genes are TRBV6-2 or TRBV6-3 and TRBJ2-7; D gene ambiguous. This CDR3 has 11 residues. V was cut by 7 bases and J by 4 bases, with 8 bases left in between. Germline V gene sequence: CDR1 MNHEY, CDR2 SVGEGT. The CDR3 loop is CASNWGYEQYF. In DNA, the CDR3 is TGTGCCAGCAACTGGGGTTACGAGCAGTACTTC.

This chain joins TRBV2 and TRBJ2-3; perhaps TRBD2 as D (5 bases). Trimming cost V 1 base and J 0 bases, with 11 bases left between them. The CDR3 is 16 residues long. The V gene's germline CDR1 is SNHLY and CDR2 FYNNEI. DNA for the CDR3: TGTGCCAGCAGTGAAGAGGGCGGAGGTAGCACAGATACGCAGTATTTT. It is translated as CASSEEGGGSTDTQYF.

This clonotype was counted once. V gene TRBV12-3 or TRBV12-4 combines with J gene TRBJ2-1, with D unclear. The CDR3 spans 16 residues. V was cut by 2 bases and J by 0 bases, with 11 bases left in between. CDR3 sequence: CASSLWPRGSYNEQFF. The DNA for the CDR3 is TGTGCCAGCAGTTTATGGCCTAGAGGCTCCTACAATGAGCAGTTCTTC.

Turning to this clonotype: Sequence at one end of the junction differs from germline and may be a read error. The chain carries TRBV6-5 and TRBJ2-7; 7 bases map to TRBD2. This CDR3 contains 14 residues. Germline CDR1 MNHEY, CDR2 SVGAGI. The CDR3 bases are TGTGCCAGCGGGCCGGCGGCTAGCGGCTACGGGCAGTACTTC. Amino acids: CASGPAASGYGQYF.

Comment on this clonotype: A read error is possible here, since a much larger clone lies one base away. The chain has TRBV15 and TRBJ2-7; perhaps TRBD2 as D (5 bases). Germline V CDR1 and CDR2: LNHNV, YYDKDF (reference sequence). The CDR3 is made up of 13 amino acids. The ends were cut back, 4 bases at V and 0 bases at J, with 7 bases in the middle. In DNA form, the CDR3 reads TGTGCCACCAGCATCGGGGTCTCCTACGAGCAGTACTTC. Translation: CATSIGVSYEQYF.

CDR3 sequence reads: CASTLAYNQETQYF. CDR3 DNA: TGTGCTAGTACTTTAGCGTACAACCAAGAGACCCAGTACTTC. The chain recombines TRBV11-2 with TRBJ2-5; D might be TRBD2 (5 bases). This CDR3 is built from 14 residues. The V gene's germline CDR1 is SGHAT and CDR2 FQNNGV. Combining the CDR3 with reference TRBV11-2 and TRBJ2-5 gives the whole variable domain EAGVAQSPRYKIIEKRQSVAFWCNPISGHATLYWYQQILGQGPKLLIQFQNNGVVDDSQLPKDRFSAERLKGVDSTLKIQPAKLEDSAVYLCASTLAYNQETQYFGPGTRLLVL.

This clonotype was seen only once. The rearrangement joins TRBV7-6 to TRBJ1-1; D remains unclear. The CDR3 consists of 13 residues. CDR1 is SGHVS, CDR2 FNYEAQ, per germline. The V end lost 3 bases, the J end lost 6 bases, and 11 bases lay between the germline ends. For the CDR3, the DNA is TGTGCCAGCAGCTTCCGGGCGGAAGCTGAAGCTTTCTTT. Translation: CASSFRAEAEAFF.

This clonotype was observed a few times. The chain links TRBV3-1 to TRBJ2-4; D gene uncertain. Deletions cut 0 bases from V and 13 bases from J, with 19 bases between. Germline CDR1 LGHDT, CDR2 YNNKEL (reference sequence). This CDR3 region has 15 residues. The CDR3: CASSQEVATTTEQYF. The CDR3 DNA sequence: TGTGCCAGCAGCCAAGAAGTTGCCACCACTACGGAGCAGTACTTC.

The rearrangement links TRBV25-1 to TRBJ1-2; a possible D gene is TRBD1 (6 bases). This CDR3 spans 15 amino acids. Trimming left V 5 bases short and J 8 bases short, with 21 bases between. The germline V gene encodes CDR1 MGHDK and CDR2 SYGVNS. CDR3: CASSFGGTGGGGYTF. DNA of the CDR3: TGTGCCAGCAGTTTTGGGGGGACGGGGGGCGGCGGCTACACCTTC.

This clonotype turned up a few times. The J gene is TRBJ1-4, the V gene TRBV11-2; no reliable D call. Deletions cut 5 bases from V and 8 bases from J, with 12 bases between. Germline CDR1 reads SGHAT; CDR2 reads FQNNGV. The CDR3 length is 13 residues. This CDR3 is CASSPTGPEKLFF. The DNA for the CDR3 is TGTGCCAGCAGCCCCACCGGGCCCGAAAAACTGTTTTTT.

This clonotype has at least ten counts. The V and J genes are TRBV20-1 and TRBJ2-3, with TRBD1 as a possible D gene (5 bases). Trimming took 3 bases from V and 1 from J, leaving 8 bases between them. The CDR3 consists of 13 residues. The V gene's germline CDR1 is DFQATT and CDR2 SNEGSKA (reference sequence). The DNA of the CDR3 is TGCAGTGCTAGTGTCAGGGGCACAGATACGCAGTATTTT. It codes for CSASVRGTDTQYF.

The gene calls are TRBV4-3 and TRBJ2-5; D possibly matches TRBD1 or TRBD2 (5 bases each). Germline CDR1 is LGHNA and CDR2 is YSLEER. The CDR3 length is 14 residues. Trimming cost V 0 bases and J 9 bases, with 14 bases left between them. The CDR3 DNA sequence: TGCGCCAGCAGCCAAGAAAGAGGGGACCGGGCCCAGTACTTC. Amino acids: CASSQERGDRAQYF.

A few counts support this clonotype. J is TRBJ2-5 and V is TRBV20-1; D is unclear. The germline V gene has CDR1 DFQATT and CDR2 SNEGSKA (reference sequence). Trimming left V 4 bases short and J 4 bases short, with 13 bases between. This CDR3 is 13 amino acids long. CDR3 nucleotides: TGCAGTGCTATGGAAGGGTCGGCAGAGACCCAGTACTTC. Amino acids: CSAMEGSAETQYF.

The rearrangement joins TRBV6-2 or TRBV6-3 to TRBJ2-7; either TRBD1 or TRBD2 may fit D (5 bases each). TRBJ2-5 matches the DNA end more closely, so the J call is doubtful. This CDR3 comprises 19 residues. The germline CDR1 and CDR2 sequences are MNHEY and SVGEGT. DNA of the CDR3: TGTGCCAGCAGTAACCGTCGGGACCGCCCAGTCTTCGGAAGACGGACCCAGTACTTC. It is translated as CASSNRRDRPVFGRRTQYF.

This clonotype was picked up one time. The V and J genes are TRBV24-1 and TRBJ2-3, with 7 bases aligning to TRBD1. CDR3 length: 15 residues. After removal of 6 bases from V and 2 bases from J, the junction contained 7 bases not matched to a gene. Germline V gives CDR1 KGHDR, CDR2 SFDVKD. The CDR3 DNA is TGTGCCACCAGTCCCGCCGGGACAGACACAGATACGCAGTATTTT. Its protein product is CATSPAGTDTDTQYF.

CDR3 region: CASSSSRGEETQYF. For the CDR3, the DNA is TGTGCCAGCAGCTCCTCCCGAGGGGAAGAGACCCAGTACTTC. This sequence joins TRBV7-9 and TRBJ2-5; possibly TRBD1 or TRBD2 for D (5 bases each). The germline CDR1 and CDR2 sequences are SEHNR and FQNEAQ (reference sequence). Trimming shortened V by 4 bases and J by 3 bases, and 12 bases separated the two germline ends. CDR3 length equals 14 residues.

This clonotype was seen a handful of times. V gene TRBV4-1 combines with J gene TRBJ2-7; possible D gene TRBD2, 5 bases. The CDR3 runs to 13 residues. Looked up from germline, CDR1 is MGHRA and CDR2 is YSYEKL. V was clipped by 1 base and J by 9 bases, with 13 bases between them. The CDR3 bases are TGCGCCAGCAGCCAAGGGCCCCCGGCGGGGCAGTACTTC. Its protein is CASSQGPPAGQYF.

This clonotype was counted ten times or more. The J gene is TRBJ2-3, the V gene TRBV7-2, with D tentatively TRBD1 (5 bases). V shed 5 bases and J shed 0 bases, with 15 bases lying between them. Germline V gene sequence: CDR1 SGHTA, CDR2 FQGNSA. This CDR3 is 16 amino acids long. The CDR3 sequence is CASSPRQTSSTDTQYF. The DNA of the CDR3 is TGTGCCAGCAGCCCCCGACAGACCTCTAGCACAGATACGCAGTATTTT.

The rearrangement uses TRBV5-5 and TRBJ2-5; no definite D call. CDR3 length: 15 amino acids. Trimming removed 2 bases at V and 2 bases at J, with 13 bases between. Germline CDR1 SGHKS, CDR2 YYEKEE (reference sequence). This chain's CDR3 is CASSLHPSRQETQYF. Written as DNA, the CDR3 is TGTGCCAGCAGCTTACACCCCTCACGTCAAGAGACCCAGTACTTC.

The chain joins TRBV28 to TRBJ2-1, with D maybe TRBD2 (6 bases). The DNA end lines up better with TRBJ2-7; the J call may be wrong. The CDR3 sequence is 14 residues long. Germline-derived CDR1 and CDR2 are MDHEN and SYDVKM. CDR3 loop: CASRPGLSYNEQYF. In DNA form, the CDR3 reads TGTGCCAGCAGGCCGGGACTGTCCTACAATGAGCAGTACTTC.

In its sample, this clonotype was seen many times. The junction departs from the called germline gene at one end, perhaps through a read error. The V and J genes are TRBV12-3 or TRBV12-4 and TRBJ2-7, with 10 bases fitting TRBD2. The CDR3 has 13 amino acids. The CDR3 coding sequence is TGTGCCAGCAGTCTAGCGGGAGTTAACGAGCAGTACTTC. It encodes CASSLAGVNEQYF.

The chain combines TRBV21-1 with TRBJ1-1. TRBV21-1 counts as a pseudogene. The CDR3 runs 10 residues. This CDR3 reads CASSSATAFF. CDR3 nucleotide sequence: TGTGCCAGCAGCTCAGCGACAGCTTTCTTT.

In its sample, this clonotype was seen a few times. The rearrangement uses TRBV9 and TRBJ1-2; no clear D gene. With 0 bases removed from V and 3 bases from J, the gap between germline ends came to 15 bases. CDR1 is SGDLS, CDR2 YYNGEE, per germline. The CDR3 has 16 amino acids. The CDR3 protein is CASSVGYGGADYGYTF. In DNA form, the CDR3 reads TGTGCCAGCAGCGTAGGCTACGGAGGTGCAGACTATGGCTACACCTTC.

CDR3 sequence: CSVTASTNEKLFF. The CDR3 nucleotides read TGCAGCGTGACAGCCTCAACTAATGAAAAACTGTTTTTT. This chain connects TRBV29-1 to TRBJ1-4; D may be TRBD1 (5 bases). The V gene's germline CDR1 is SQVTM and CDR2 ANQGSEA. This CDR3 contains 13 residues. Trimming took off 6 bases at V and 0 bases at J, with 8 bases between the two ends.

The chain joins TRBV4-1 to TRBJ2-7; no clear D. This CDR3 comprises 15 residues. Trimming stripped 5 bases from V and 6 bases from J, with 20 bases between. CDR1 is MGHRA and CDR2 is YSYEKL in the germline V gene. The CDR3 DNA follows: TGCGCCAGCAGCTACGAGGTGGGGATATTGACCGAGCAGTACTTC. Translating it yields CASSYEVGILTEQYF.

This sequence joins TRBV14 and TRBJ2-3; weak D call: TRBD2 (5 bases). The CDR3 consists of 13 residues. Trimming left V 3 bases short and J 7 bases short, with 11 bases between. Germline-derived CDR1 and CDR2 are SGHDN and FVKESK. The CDR3 DNA follows: TGTGCCAGCAGCCAGCATGGGAGAAATACGCAGTATTTT. Protein sequence: CASSQHGRNTQYF. The full variable domain, in which reference TRBV14 and TRBJ2-3 provide the parts outside the CDR3, is EAGVTQFPSHSVIEKGQTVTLRCDPISGHDNLYWYRRVMGKEIKFLLHFVKESKQDESGMPNNRFLAERTGGTYSTLKVQPAELEDSGVYFCASSQHGRNTQYFGPGTRLTVL.